Presented here are 11 T cell receptor beta chains from one specimen sequenced in a study of T cells in Graves' hyperthyroidism and ophthalmopathy. Amplification targeted TCR beta CDR3 regions from RNA transcripts. First-round RT-PCR targeting the TCR CDR3 was performed with the HTBI primer set. Using its own MiXCR run on the multiplex PCR reads, TCRdb lists one record per CDR3 protein. This table has about 570,000 distinct CDR3 sequences, about 45% appearing once. Sample: peripheral blood or thyroid tissue (not recorded which). These receptor sequences come from an adult woman with Graves' disease, either hyperthyroidism or ophthalmopathy (not recorded which).

This clonotype was detected many times. The chain uses TRBV7-9 and TRBJ2-7; 12 bases align to TRBD2. Germline V lookup: CDR1 SEHNR, CDR2 FQNEAQ (reference sequence). After removal of 0 bases from V and 9 bases from J, the junction contained 12 bases not matched to a gene. CDR3 length equals 17 residues. DNA for the CDR3: TGTGCCAGCAGCTTAGCTGGTGGCGCTAGCGGGAGGGCTGTGCAGTACTTC. Translated: CASSLAGGASGRAVQYF.

This chain uses TRBV27 with TRBJ2-7, with D perhaps matching TRBD1 (6 bases). The ends were cut back, 1 base at V and 0 bases at J, with 10 bases in the middle. Germline V gene sequence: CDR1 MNHEY, CDR2 SMNVEV (reference sequence). The CDR3 covers 15 residues. The CDR3 is CASSLLRTASYEQYF. Here the CDR3 DNA reads TGTGCCAGCAGTTTATTACGGACAGCCTCCTACGAGCAGTACTTC.

This clonotype was detected only a few times. The chain carries TRBV28 and TRBJ1-6; 7 nucleotides match TRBD1. V lost 9 bases and J lost 8; bases outside the gene matches: 10. Germline values: CDR1 MDHEN, CDR2 SYDVKM. The CDR3 sequence is 14 residues long. The CDR3: CASLAPGQYSPLHF. The CDR3 DNA is TGTGCCAGTCTAGCCCCGGGACAGTATTCACCCCTCCACTTT.

This clonotype was recorded a few times. CDR3 coding DNA: TGTGCCAGTACTTGGGAGGGCCGCGAGCAGTACTTC. It codes for CASTWEGREQYF. The rearrangement links TRBV28 to TRBJ2-7, with 7 bases identical to TRBD2. The CDR3 length is 12 residues. The germline V gene has CDR1 MDHEN and CDR2 SYDVKM. V shed 9 bases, J shed 6 bases, and the junction held 8 bases outside the gene matches.

On this clonotype: A read error may produce the germline difference seen at one junction end. The chain has TRBV19 and TRBJ2-7; D is possibly TRBD2 (5 bases). From germline, CDR1 is LNHDA and CDR2 SQIVND (reference sequence). The CDR3 runs to 13 residues. This CDR3 is CASSIGVDGELYF. CDR3 in DNA: TGTGCCAGTAGTATCGGGGTCGACGGGGAGCTGTACTTC.

This clonotype was observed many times. The V gene is TRBV5-1, the J gene TRBJ2-5; TRBD1 matches at 11 bases. CDR3 size: 17 residues. The V gene's germline CDR1 is SGHRS and CDR2 YFSETQ. Germline trimming cut 2 bases from V and 5 bases from J; bases unmatched to any gene: 11. The DNA for the CDR3 is TGCGCCAGCAGCTTCCAAGGACAGGGGGCGCAGGGGGAGACCCAGTACTTC. Translating gives CASSFQGQGAQGETQYF. Full variable domain (outside the CDR3, taken from reference TRBV5-1 and TRBJ2-5): KAGVTQTPRYLIKTRGQQVTLSCSPISGHRSVSWYQQTPGQGLQFLFEYFSETQRNKGNFPGRFSGRQFSNSRSEMNVSTLELGDSALYLCASSFQGQGAQGETQYFGPGTRLLVL.

A remark on this clonotype: In this CDR3 the conserved last residue, phenylalanine or tryptophan, is missing, so a read error is likely. The limits of the CDR3 on the DNA are not certain, so only TCRdb's listed CDR3 is given. The genes are TRBV7-9 and TRBJ1-6. The germline CDR1 and CDR2 sequences are SEHNR and FQNEAQ (reference sequence). The length of the CDR3 is 8 amino acids, counting both ends. CDR3 residues: CASSPKRA.

Regarding this clonotype: Because the CDR3's place on the DNA is in doubt, the DNA is left out and the CDR3 is given as listed by TCRdb. This sequence joins TRBV7-3 and TRBJ2-7; the D segment call TRBD2 is taken from the table without a DNA check. With termini counted, the CDR3 has 21 amino acids. Germline assignment: CDR1 SGHTA and CDR2 FQGTGA. CDR3 region: CASSFYICSASRQASSYEQYF.

Regarding this clonotype: A much larger clone sits a single nucleotide away, making a read error possible. The genes are TRBV28 and TRBJ1-5; D is uncertain. V shed 7 bases and J shed 7 bases, with 11 bases lying between them. Germline lookup yields CDR1 MDHEN and CDR2 SYDVKM. This CDR3 region has 12 residues. CDR3: CASTIPVQPQHF. The CDR3 DNA follows: TGTGCCAGCACCATCCCGGTCCAGCCCCAGCATTTT.

The sample holds many counts of this clonotype. The chain uses TRBV25-1 and TRBJ2-7, with 11 bases lining up with TRBD2. The CDR3 sequence is 15 residues long. V shed 2 bases, J shed 2 bases, and the junction held 2 bases outside the gene matches. Germline CDR1 and CDR2: MGHDK and SYGVNS. The CDR3 DNA is TGTGCCAGCAGTGAACCTAGCGGGAGGCCCTACGAGCAGTACTTC. Translation gives CASSEPSGRPYEQYF.

This clonotype was counted once. The genes are TRBV10-3 and TRBJ1-2; TRBD1 might be the D (5 bases). The V gene's germline CDR1 is ENHRY and CDR2 SYGVKD. The V and J ends lost 2 bases and 2 bases respectively, with 15 bases between them. This CDR3 is 16 amino acids long. As DNA, the CDR3 is TGTGCCATCAGTGAGGAGGGGATCATTGGGAACTATGGCTACACCTTC. It encodes CAISEEGIIGNYGYTF.